The clone carrying this TCR beta chain was found a few times. As yet, its antigen is unknown. These data are taken from a study of response to subunit inactivated influenza vaccine. General study points: The authors suggested that few new T cells are recruited per seasonal influenza vaccination.

Germline V gene lookup returns CDR1 GTSNPN and CDR2 SVGIG (reference sequence). V lost 0 bases, J lost 4 bases, and 16 bases lay in between. The CDR3 has 16 amino acids. TCRdb re-called the RT-PCR reads through MiXCR, storing one row per CDR3 protein. The table includes a few hundred thousand distinct CDR3 sequences, 20% to 25% detected once. This TCR was recovered from a man aged 50-75 years who received an inactivated influenza vaccine. The specimen comprised PBMCs from blood, sampled about 20 months after vaccination. The chain links TRBV30 to TRBJ1-3; no firm D call. The CDR3 here is CAWSVWQRRAGNTIYF. The CDR3 DNA is TGTGCCTGGAGTGTATGGCAGCGAAGGGCCGGAAACACCATATATTTT.